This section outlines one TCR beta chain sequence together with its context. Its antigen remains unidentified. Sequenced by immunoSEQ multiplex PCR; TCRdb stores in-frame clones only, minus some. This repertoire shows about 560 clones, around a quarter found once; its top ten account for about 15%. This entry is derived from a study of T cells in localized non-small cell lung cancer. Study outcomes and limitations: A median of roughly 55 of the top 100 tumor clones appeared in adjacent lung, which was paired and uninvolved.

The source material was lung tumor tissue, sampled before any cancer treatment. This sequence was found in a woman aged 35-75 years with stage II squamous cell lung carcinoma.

CDR3 nucleotides: TGTGCCAGCAGCCCCGGGGCGACAGGGGTAGGAGAAGCTTTCTTT. Translation: CASSPGATGVGEAFF. The chain has TRBV11-3 and TRBJ1-1; 8 nucleotides agree with TRBD1. The CDR3 totals 15 residues. J was trimmed by 8 bases and V by 5 bases; bases with no gene match: 13. In germline, CDR1 is SGHNT, CDR2 YENEEA.